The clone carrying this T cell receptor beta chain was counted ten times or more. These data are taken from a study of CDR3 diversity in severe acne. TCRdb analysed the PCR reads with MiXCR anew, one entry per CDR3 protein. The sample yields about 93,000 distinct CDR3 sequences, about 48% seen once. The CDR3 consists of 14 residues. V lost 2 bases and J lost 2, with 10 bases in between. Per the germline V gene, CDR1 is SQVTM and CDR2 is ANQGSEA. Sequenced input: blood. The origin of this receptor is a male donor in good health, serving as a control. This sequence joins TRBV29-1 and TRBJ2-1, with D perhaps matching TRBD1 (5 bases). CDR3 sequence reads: CSVEPRATYNEQFF. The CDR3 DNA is TGCAGCGTTGAACCCAGGGCAACCTACAATGAGCAGTTCTTC.